This T cell receptor (beta chain) was recovered during a study of T cells after yellow fever vaccination (dated by TCRdb to the late 2010s). Background on the whole study: The SMART-Seq v4 Ultra Low Input RNA kit was used to prepare libraries from fractions with low cell numbers. To track T-cell clones before and after primary and booster YFV17D yellow fever vaccination, bulk TCR alpha and beta repertoires were sequenced longitudinally. Two healthy male donors, one aged 18 to 29 and one aged 30 to 40 years, were included in the cohort. Blood was collected at multiple timepoints before and after primary and secondary immunization, and bulk PBMC replicates and cell subsets were isolated.

What the authors observed across the whole study: A small fraction of clonotypes showed up in both the CD4 and CD8 compartments, probably as a result of convergent recombination. Because the study included only two donors, the extent to which the findings can be generalized is limited. After the booster, most clones that had expanded after primary vaccination were detected again (approximately 97% of CD4 and around 88% of CD8), suggesting broad maintenance of memory. Because abundant contaminating clonotypes from the bulk population could be contained in FACS-sorted repertoires, computational filtering was required. Compared with the primary T-cell response, the secondary T-cell response was weaker but faster, peaking on day 5 rather than day 15.

The treatment or condition label, as the study defines it: live attenuated yellow fever vaccine strain. PBMCs were isolated from peripheral blood using a standard Ficoll-Paque protocol. CD4 and CD8 T-cell fractions were isolated with Dynabeads CD4 and CD8 positive selection kits. TriZol was used to extract RNA from bulk PBMCs, from CD4 and CD8 fractions, and from dextramer-positive and dextramer-negative fractions. This clonotype has at least ten counts. Its antigen is unknown. No much larger clone exists at a distance of one base, and base qualities are not known. From the cysteine up to the phenylalanine, the CDR3 has a length of 14 residues. The CDR3 DNA has 42 bases and is translated from base 1. Per the germline V gene, MDHEN is the CDR1 and SYDVKM is the CDR2. V drops 5 bases and J drops 5 bases, leaving 16 bases in between. Synthesis of TCR cDNA relied on 5'RACE template switching, a step that introduced a universal primer site along with unique molecular identifiers. Priming for cDNA synthesis came from both the TCR alpha and TCR beta constant segments. Libraries were amplified in two PCR steps, with sample barcodes and sequencing adapters added in the second step. Sequencing of libraries was performed on Illumina HiSeq 2500 (2x100 bp) or NovaSeq (2x150 bp). As for the original processing: Reads were demultiplexed and collapsed into UMI consensus sequences with MIGEC, and V(D)J alignment was performed with MiXCR. Vaccine-responding clonotypes were identified with edgeR using replicate PBMC samples, with FDR below 0.01 and a log2 fold change above 5 up to day 15 being required. Each bulk clonotype received a CD4 or CD8 identity based on whether the sequenced CD4 or CD8 repertoire contained that clonotype at higher abundance. The raw public data were reprocessed by TCRdb itself: fastp quality trimming at Q25, MiXCR clonotype calling, in-frame beta chains only. Rows with one shared CDR3 protein collapse into an entry with the most common genes and DNA. TCRdb's processing, not the study's, gives the V and J calls here. The sample contains fewer than 150,000 distinct CDR3 sequences, around 7.7% of them found a single time. The ten largest clones capture less than 0.95% of the sample.

This receptor was taken from a man aged 30 to 45 who received the YFV17D yellow fever vaccine. In this chain, TRBV28 is recombined with TRBJ2-7; 5 matching bases give a weak D call of TRBD2. The sample was CD4+ T cells sorted from PBMCs, taken 5 days after the yellow fever booster vaccination. The CDR3 corresponds to CASSPPLGVHEQYF. The nucleotide sequence reads TGTGCCAGCAGTCCCCCACTAGGCGTCCACGAGCAGTACTTC. When the CDR3 is completed using the reference TRBV28 and TRBJ2-7 genes on either side, the full variable domain is DVKVTQSSRYLVKRTGEKVFLECVQDMDHENMFWYRQDPGLGLRLIYFSYDVKMKEKGDIPEGYSVSREKKERFSLILESASTNQTSMYLCASSPPLGVHEQYFGPGTRLTVT.